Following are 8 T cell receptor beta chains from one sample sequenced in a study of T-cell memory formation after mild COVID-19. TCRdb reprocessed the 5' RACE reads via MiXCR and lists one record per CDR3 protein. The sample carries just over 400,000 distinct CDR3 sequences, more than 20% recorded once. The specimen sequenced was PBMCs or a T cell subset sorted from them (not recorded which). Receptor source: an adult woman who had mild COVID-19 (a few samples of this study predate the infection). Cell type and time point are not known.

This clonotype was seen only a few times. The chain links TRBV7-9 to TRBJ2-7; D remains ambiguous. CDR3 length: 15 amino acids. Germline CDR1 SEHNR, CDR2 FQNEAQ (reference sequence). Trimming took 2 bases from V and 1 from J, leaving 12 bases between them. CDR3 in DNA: TGTGCCAGCAGCTTACAAGACGGCTTTTCCTACGAGCAGTACTTC. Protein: CASSLQDGFSYEQYF.

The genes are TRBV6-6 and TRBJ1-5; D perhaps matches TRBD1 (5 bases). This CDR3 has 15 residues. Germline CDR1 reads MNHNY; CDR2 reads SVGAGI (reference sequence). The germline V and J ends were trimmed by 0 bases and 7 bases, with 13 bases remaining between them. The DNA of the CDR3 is TGTGCCAGCAGTTACTCTTTGGGGGGGGGGCAGCCCCAGCATTTT. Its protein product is CASSYSLGGGQPQHF.

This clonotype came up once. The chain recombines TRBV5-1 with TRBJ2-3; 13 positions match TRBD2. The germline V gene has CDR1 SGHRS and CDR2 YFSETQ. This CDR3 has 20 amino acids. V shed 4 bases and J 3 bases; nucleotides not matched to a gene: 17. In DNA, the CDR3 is TGCGCCAGCAGCCGAAGAGGGGGGACCGGGACTAGCGGGACAACAGATACGCAGTATTTT. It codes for CASSRRGGTGTSGTTDTQYF. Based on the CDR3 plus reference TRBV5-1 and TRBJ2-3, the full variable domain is KAGVTQTPRYLIKTRGQQVTLSCSPISGHRSVSWYQQTPGQGLQFLFEYFSETQRNKGNFPGRFSGRQFSNSRSEMNVSTLELGDSALYLCASSRRGGTGTSGTTDTQYFGPGTRLTVL.

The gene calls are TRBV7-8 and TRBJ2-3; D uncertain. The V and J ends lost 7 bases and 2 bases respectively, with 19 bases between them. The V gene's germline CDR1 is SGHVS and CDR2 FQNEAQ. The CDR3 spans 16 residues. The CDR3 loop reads CASTLNRGVVTDTQYF. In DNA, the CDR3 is TGTGCCAGCACCTTGAACCGTGGCGTAGTCACAGATACGCAGTATTTT.

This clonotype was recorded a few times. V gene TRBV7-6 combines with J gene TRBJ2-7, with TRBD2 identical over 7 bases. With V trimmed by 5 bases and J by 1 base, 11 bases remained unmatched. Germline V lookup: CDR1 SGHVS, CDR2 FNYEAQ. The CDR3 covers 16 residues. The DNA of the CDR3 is TGTGCCAGCAGCCTGAGCCCTAGCGGTGAATCCTACGAGCAGTACTTC. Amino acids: CASSLSPSGESYEQYF.

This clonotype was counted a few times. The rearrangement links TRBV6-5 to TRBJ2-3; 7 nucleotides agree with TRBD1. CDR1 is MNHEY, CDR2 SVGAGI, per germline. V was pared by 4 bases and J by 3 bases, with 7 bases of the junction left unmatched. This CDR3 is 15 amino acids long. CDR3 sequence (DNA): TGTGCCAGCAGTTGGACAGGTCGCGGGACAGATACGCAGTATTTT. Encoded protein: CASSWTGRGTDTQYF.

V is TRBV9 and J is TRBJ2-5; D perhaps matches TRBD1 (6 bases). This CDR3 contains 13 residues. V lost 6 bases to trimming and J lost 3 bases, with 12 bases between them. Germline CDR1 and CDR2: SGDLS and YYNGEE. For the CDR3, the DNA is TGTGCCAGCAATTGGAAGGGGGAAGAGACCCAGTACTTC. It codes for CASNWKGEETQYF.

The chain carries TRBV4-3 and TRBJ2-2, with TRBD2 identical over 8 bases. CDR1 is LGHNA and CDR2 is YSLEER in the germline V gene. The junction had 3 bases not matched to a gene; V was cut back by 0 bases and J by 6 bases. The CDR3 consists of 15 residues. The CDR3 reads CASSQEGGRSGELFF. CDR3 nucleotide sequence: TGCGCCAGCAGCCAAGAGGGCGGGAGGTCCGGGGAGCTGTTTTTT.